These 32 T cell receptor beta chains share one sample of origin, sequenced in a study of blood T cell repertoires in COVID-19. Using immunoSEQ multiplex PCR, the repertoire was profiled, and TCRdb retains in-frame clones only, with some absent. The sample records tens of thousands of clones, around 86% being singletons. Sequencing was performed on peripheral blood. These receptors were obtained from a man aged 60 to 69 with COVID-19, enrolled during active disease.

The chain joins TRBV27 to TRBJ1-5, with D perhaps TRBD1 (6 bases). Trimming left V 3 bases short and J 5 bases short, with 14 bases between. The germline gives CDR1 MNHEY, CDR2 SMNVEV (reference sequence). The CDR3 contains 15 residues. In nucleotides, the CDR3 is TGTGCCAGCAGTTTCTCAGGACAGCCCCATCAGCCCCAGCATTTT. Protein sequence: CASSFSGQPHQPQHF.

The V call is TRBV6-6, the J call TRBJ2-3; TRBD2 might be the D (5 bases). Trimming took 4 bases from V and 6 from J, leaving 17 bases between them. The CDR3 has 15 residues. Germline CDR1 and CDR2: MNHNY and SVGAGI (reference sequence). In DNA form, the CDR3 reads TGTGCCAGCAGTTCCTTGACATCGCCGGGGGATACGCAGTATTTT. It is translated as CASSSLTSPGDTQYF.

The chain is built from TRBV30 and TRBJ2-3, with D possibly being TRBD1 (6 bases). There are 15 residues in the CDR3. Germline V lookup: CDR1 GTSNPN, CDR2 SVGIG (reference sequence). V was trimmed by 2 bases and J by 2 bases, leaving 14 bases between them. The CDR3 nucleotides read TGTGCCTGGAGTCCCCCGGGACAAGACACAGATACGCAGTATTTT. Encoded protein: CAWSPPGQDTDTQYF.

Details on this clone: At one boundary the junction diverges from the germline segment, which might be a read error. The chain has TRBV7-7 and TRBJ2-1; 12 bases line up with TRBD1. The CDR3 is made up of 16 amino acids. Germline values: CDR1 SSHAT, CDR2 FNYEAQ (reference sequence). Here the CDR3 reads CASSLGTGGFYNEQFF. The CDR3 DNA sequence: TGTGCTAGCAGCTTAGGGACAGGGGGCTTCTACAATGAGCAGTTCTTC. Variable domain in full (rest from reference TRBV7-7 and TRBJ2-1): GAGVSQSPRYKVTKRGQDVTLRCDPISSHATLYWYQQALGQGPEFLTYFNYEAQPDKSGLPSDRFSAERPEGSISTLTIQRTEQRDSAMYRCASSLGTGGFYNEQFFGPGTRLTVL.

The chain combines TRBV7-2 with TRBJ2-6; D unresolved. Trimming shortened V by 1 base and J by 0 bases, and 4 bases separated the two germline ends. CDR1 and CDR2 from the germline V gene are SGHTA and FQGNSA. The CDR3 loop spans 15 amino acids. The DNA for the CDR3 is TGTGCCAGCAGCTTAGAAGCCTCTGGGGCCAACGTCCTGACTTTC. Amino acid sequence: CASSLEASGANVLTF.

As for this clone: The same CDR3 is also encoded by other DNA sequences in this sample. The V gene is TRBV27, the J gene TRBJ2-7; the match to TRBD2 covers 9 bases. CDR3 length equals 13 residues. CDR1 and CDR2 (germline): MNHEY, SMNVEV (reference sequence). With V trimmed by 3 bases and J by 3 bases, 0 bases remained unmatched. The CDR3 protein is CASSLTSGYEQYF. The CDR3 bases are TGTGCCAGCAGTTTGACTAGCGGCTACGAGCAGTACTTC.

A few counts support this clone. The J gene is TRBJ1-4, the V gene TRBV18; D is undetermined. CDR3 size: 15 residues. V lost 0 bases and J 2 bases, leaving 7 bases between the germline ends. Germline lookup yields CDR1 KGHSH and CDR2 LQKENI. Here the CDR3 reads CASSPPGSTNEKLFF. CDR3 nucleotide sequence: TGTGCCAGCTCACCACCGGGCAGCACTAATGAAAAACTGTTTTTT.

The chain's CDR3 is CATSRELAGGRTGELFF. CDR3 in DNA: TGTGCCACCAGCAGAGAGCTAGCGGGAGGACGCACCGGGGAGCTGTTTTTT. The chain couples TRBV15 to TRBJ2-2, with 11 nucleotides matching TRBD2. The ends lost 0 bases at V and 4 bases at J; junction bases unmatched: 4. The CDR3 has 17 amino acids. Germline assignment: CDR1 LNHNV and CDR2 YYDKDF (reference sequence).

The genes are TRBV7-3 and TRBJ2-7, with a weak D call TRBD1 (6 bases). V was cut by 5 bases and J by 5 bases, with 19 bases left in between. Germline CDR1 SGHTA, CDR2 FQGTGA. The CDR3 covers 15 residues. CDR3 region: CASSQGTGSSHEQYF. CDR3 in DNA: TGTGCCAGCAGCCAAGGTACAGGGAGTTCACACGAGCAGTACTTC.

The chain employs TRBV25-1 and TRBJ2-3; D ambiguous. Germline CDR1 and CDR2: MGHDK and SYGVNS. This CDR3 spans 14 amino acids. The V end was cut by 6 bases, the J end by 3 bases, with 13 bases between. The CDR3 DNA sequence: TGTGCCAGCAGAGGAGATACTCCAACAGATACGCAGTATTTT. It translates to CASRGDTPTDTQYF.

About this clone itself: This sample also contains other DNA sequences that code for the same CDR3. The chain employs TRBV5-4 and TRBJ1-2, with D possibly TRBD1 on 6 matching bases. Trimming removed 3 bases from V and 4 bases from J, with 7 bases in between. Germline assignment: CDR1 SGHNT and CDR2 YYREEE (reference sequence). This CDR3 is built from 12 residues. The CDR3: CASSSDSYGYTF. CDR3 sequence (DNA): TGTGCCAGCAGCTCGGACAGCTATGGCTACACCTTC.

This chain uses TRBV4-1 with TRBJ1-5, with D perhaps TRBD1 (6 bases). There are 15 residues in the CDR3. The germline V gene has CDR1 MGHRA and CDR2 YSYEKL. V was clipped by 2 bases and J by 8 bases, with 16 bases between them. In DNA, the CDR3 is TGCGCCAGCAGCCAACAAACCGACAGGAGCAAGCCCCAGCATTTT. It specifies CASSQQTDRSKPQHF.

This chain joins TRBV7-9 and TRBJ1-1; the D gene is possibly TRBD1 (5 bases). This CDR3 is built from 14 residues. V dropped 0 bases and J dropped 4 bases, with 9 bases sitting between them. CDR1 is SEHNR, CDR2 FQNEAQ, per germline (reference sequence). The CDR3 here is CASSLAGAPTEAFF. The CDR3 DNA sequence: TGTGCCAGCAGCTTAGCTGGGGCCCCCACTGAAGCTTTCTTT.

This clone appeared once. The chain carries TRBV3-1 (or the pseudogene TRBV3-2) and TRBJ2-1; 10 bases agree with TRBD2. The CDR3 totals 14 residues. CDR1 LGHDT and CDR2 YNNKEL come from the germline V gene (reference sequence). With V trimmed by 4 bases and J by 8 bases, 5 bases remained unmatched. The CDR3 protein is CASSLAGGGDEQFF. CDR3 bases: TGTGCCAGCAGCCTAGCGGGAGGAGGGGATGAGCAGTTCTTC.

This clone was recorded only once. The chain couples TRBV7-9 to TRBJ2-1; 11 nucleotides line up with TRBD2. Trimming at V came to 4 bases and at J to 2 bases, leaving 1 base not matched to a gene. Germline V lookup: CDR1 SEHNR, CDR2 FQNEAQ (reference sequence). The CDR3 contains 15 residues. The CDR3 protein is CASSSSGRPYNEQFF. The CDR3, as DNA: TGTGCCAGCAGCTCTAGCGGGAGGCCCTACAATGAGCAGTTCTTC.

CDR3 sequence reads: CASSANRGVAGELFF. The CDR3 region has the DNA TGTGCCAGCAGCGCTAACAGGGGTGTCGCCGGGGAGCTGTTTTTT. J is TRBJ2-2 and V is TRBV7-6; TRBD1 aligns across 7 bases. CDR1 SGHVS and CDR2 FNYEAQ come from the germline V gene. The CDR3 has 15 amino acids. V shed 5 bases, J shed 6 bases, and the junction held 9 bases outside the gene matches.

This chain joins TRBV5-6 and TRBJ1-5; D is possibly TRBD1 (6 bases). The CDR3 spans 14 residues. The V gene's germline CDR1 is SGHDT and CDR2 YYEEEE. V lost 4 bases and J 4 bases, leaving 12 bases between the germline ends. CDR3 region: CASSHRDINQPQHF. The CDR3 DNA reads as TGTGCCAGCAGCCACCGGGACATAAATCAGCCCCAGCATTTT.

This clone was counted a single time. The chain has TRBV3-1 (or the pseudogene TRBV3-2) and TRBJ2-5; D is undetermined. Germline V gives CDR1 LGHDT, CDR2 YNNKEL (reference sequence). Trimming removed 5 bases at V and 5 bases at J, with 12 bases between. This CDR3 contains 13 residues. The CDR3 nucleotides read TGTGCCAGCAGCTACGGAGCTCCTGAGACCCAGTACTTC. Amino acid sequence: CASSYGAPETQYF.

This clone was seen a handful of times. V is TRBV11-3 and J is TRBJ2-1; 13 bases align to TRBD2. CDR3 size: 16 residues. The V gene's germline CDR1 is SGHNT and CDR2 YENEEA. V shed 5 bases and J 6 bases; nucleotides not matched to a gene: 7. The CDR3 nucleotides read TGTGCCAGCAGCGGCGGGACTAGCGGGATGAGCAATGAGCAGTTCTTC. It codes for CASSGGTSGMSNEQFF.

This clone was seen more than once but under ten times. This chain uses TRBV19 with TRBJ1-5; no reliable D call. Trimming removed 7 bases from V and 7 bases from J, with 11 bases in between. CDR1 is LNHDA, CDR2 SQIVND, per germline (reference sequence). This CDR3 has 12 residues. The CDR3 DNA follows: TGTGCCAGTACATTCCGGGAACAGCCCCAGCATTTT. Protein sequence: CASTFREQPQHF.

The chain uses TRBV29-1 and TRBJ2-7; no clear D. CDR3 size: 11 residues. From germline, CDR1 is SQVTM and CDR2 ANQGSEA. Trimming took 6 bases from V and 3 from J, leaving 9 bases between them. The CDR3 sequence: CSVTAFYEQYF. The CDR3 nucleotides are TGCAGCGTAACTGCGTTCTACGAGCAGTACTTC.

CDR3 nucleotides: TGTGCCAGCTCACCTCCCGGGACAGTGGCTTCTCACACTGAAGCTTTCTTT. Translated: CASSPPGTVASHTEAFF. The chain combines TRBV18 with TRBJ1-1; the match to TRBD1 covers 7 bases. CDR3 length equals 17 residues. Germline loops: CDR1 KGHSH, CDR2 LQKENI. V gave up 3 bases and J gave up 3 bases; unmatched junction bases: 13.

The chain employs TRBV9 and TRBJ2-1, with D possibly TRBD2 on 6 matching bases. CDR1 and CDR2 from the germline V gene are SGDLS and YYNGEE. This CDR3 region has 16 residues. The V gene lost 4 bases and the J gene lost 6 bases, with 20 bases spanning the gap. Here the CDR3 reads CASSPGTPFSLNEQFF. In DNA, the CDR3 is TGTGCCAGCAGCCCCGGGACTCCTTTTTCCCTCAATGAGCAGTTCTTC.

The chain links TRBV3-1 (or the pseudogene TRBV3-2) to TRBJ1-5; possibly TRBD1 for D (6 bases). Trimming removed 5 bases from V and 1 base from J, with 9 bases in between. Germline lookup yields CDR1 LGHDT and CDR2 YNNKEL (reference sequence). The CDR3 loop spans 14 amino acids. CDR3 nucleotides: TGTGCCAGCAGCGATACAGGGAGCAATCAGCCCCAGCATTTT. Residues: CASSDTGSNQPQHF.

V usage is TRBV3-1 (or the pseudogene TRBV3-2) and J usage is TRBJ2-2; D remains unclear. CDR1 LGHDT and CDR2 YNNKEL come from the germline V gene (reference sequence). The CDR3 extends over 11 amino acids. V was clipped by 0 bases and J by 9 bases, with 2 bases between them. CDR3: CASSQDRELFF. CDR3 nucleotide sequence: TGTGCCAGCAGCCAAGATAGGGAGCTGTTTTTT.

The V gene is TRBV11-2, the J gene TRBJ2-2; 11 bases line up with TRBD2. CDR1 SGHAT and CDR2 FQNNGV come from the germline V gene. The CDR3 is made up of 17 amino acids. V was pared by 2 bases and J by 6 bases, with 8 bases of the junction left unmatched. Written as DNA, the CDR3 is TGTGCCAGCAGCTTAATTTCGACTAGCGGGATGGCCGGGGAGCTGTTTTTT. It codes for CASSLISTSGMAGELFF.

This rearrangement joins TRBV11-2 to TRBJ1-1; no reliable D call. V lost 5 bases and J 0 bases, leaving 13 bases between the germline ends. The germline V gene has CDR1 SGHAT and CDR2 FQNNGV. The CDR3 length is 15 residues. CDR3 protein: CASSSLQALNTEAFF. In DNA, the CDR3 is TGTGCCAGCAGCAGCCTCCAGGCCCTGAACACTGAAGCTTTCTTT.

The chain carries TRBV29-1 and TRBJ2-1; 7 bases align to TRBD1. The V and J ends lost 6 bases and 0 bases, in that order; junction bases with no gene match: 5. Germline-derived CDR1 and CDR2 are SQVTM and ANQGSEA. The CDR3 extends over 14 amino acids. For the CDR3, the DNA is TGCAGCGTGGGGACAGCGAGCTCCTACAATGAGCAGTTCTTC. Amino acid sequence: CSVGTASSYNEQFF.

The CDR3 nucleotides are TGCGCCAGCAGCTTGCAGATTTGGGCCACTGAAGCTTTCTTT. Protein: CASSLQIWATEAFF. The chain carries TRBV5-1 and TRBJ1-1; unclear D gene. CDR1 and CDR2 (germline): SGHRS, YFSETQ. This CDR3 is 14 amino acids long. V was cut by 1 base and J by 4 bases, with 11 bases left in between.

Here the CDR3 DNA reads TGTGCCAGCAGCGTTGGACAGGGCTTTAGCACAGATACGCAGTATTTT. Translation: CASSVGQGFSTDTQYF. The rearrangement joins TRBV9 to TRBJ2-3; 8 nucleotides agree with TRBD1. The CDR3 has 16 amino acids. Trimming took 2 bases from V and 0 from J; bases not matched to a gene: 5. The germline V gene has CDR1 SGDLS and CDR2 YYNGEE.

This chain connects TRBV19 to TRBJ1-1; possible D gene TRBD1, 6 bases. The CDR3 is 16 amino acids. The V and J ends lost 5 bases and 1 base respectively, with 17 bases between them. The germline gives CDR1 LNHDA, CDR2 SQIVND (reference sequence). This CDR3 reads CASSSPPDRSNTEAFF. CDR3 in DNA: TGTGCCAGTAGTTCCCCTCCTGACAGGTCGAACACTGAAGCTTTCTTT.

The V and J genes are TRBV4-1 and TRBJ1-1; 7 nucleotides align to TRBD1. The CDR3 contains 15 residues. Germline CDR1 is MGHRA and CDR2 is YSYEKL. The J segment lost 1 base and the V segment lost 1 base, leaving 3 bases of the junction unmatched. In nucleotides, the CDR3 is TGCGCCAGCAGCCAAGCAGGGACAGCGAACACTGAAGCTTTCTTT. Protein sequence: CASSQAGTANTEAFF.